These 9 T cell receptor beta chains were sequenced from one sample in a study of shared clonotypes between healthy human individuals. Assay: immunoSEQ multiplex PCR; the TCRdb copy retains only in-frame clones and omits some. The sample has some 2.1 million clones, approximately 94% seen once. CD45RO-negative CD8 cells positively selected for CCR7 made up the naive population, which excluded terminally differentiated effector memory CD45RA+ cells. The source material was naive CD8+ T cells sorted from blood. The receptors were sampled from a man between 18 and 35 years old in good health.

The rearrangement joins TRBV7-9 to TRBJ2-5; D gene unclear. CDR3 length equals 13 residues. V shed 2 bases and J shed 5 bases, with 9 bases lying between them. The V gene's germline CDR1 is SEHNR and CDR2 FQNEAQ (reference sequence). CDR3 DNA: TGTGCCAGCAGCTTACCAGAAATGGAGACCCAGTACTTC. This sequence encodes CASSLPEMETQYF.

Details on this clone: Within the sample, other DNA sequences also encode this same CDR3. V is TRBV4-3 and J is TRBJ2-7; 9 nucleotides line up with TRBD2. CDR1 is LGHNA, CDR2 YSLEER, per germline. The CDR3 totals 15 residues. V shed 0 bases, J shed 2 bases, and the junction held 2 bases outside the gene matches. The CDR3 loop reads CASSQEASGTYEQYF. CDR3 coding DNA: TGCGCCAGCAGCCAAGAGGCTAGCGGGACCTACGAGCAGTACTTC.

V and J are TRBV9 and TRBJ2-2, with D uncertain. The germline V and J ends were trimmed by 4 bases and 3 bases, with 13 bases remaining between them. This CDR3 contains 15 residues. Germline-derived CDR1 and CDR2 are SGDLS and YYNGEE. CDR3 DNA sequence: TGTGCCAGCAGCTCGCTGATCGGCGACACCGGGGAGCTGTTTTTT. It encodes CASSSLIGDTGELFF. The whole variable domain, remainder taken from reference TRBV9 and TRBJ2-2, is DSGVTQTPKHLITATGQRVTLRCSPRSGDLSVYWYQQSLDQGLQFLIQYYNGEERAKGNILERFSAQQFPDLHSELNLSSLELGDSALYFCASSSLIGDTGELFFGEGSRLTVL.

The chain couples TRBV10-2 to TRBJ2-7; a weak D match, TRBD1 (5 bases). Trimming pared 2 bases from V and 2 bases from J, leaving 13 bases between. Looked up from germline, CDR1 is WSHSY and CDR2 is SAAADI. The CDR3 extends over 15 amino acids. CDR3 in amino acids: CASSEGSQATYEQYF. For the CDR3, the DNA is TGCGCCAGCAGTGAGGGTTCACAGGCGACCTACGAGCAGTACTTC.

The table lists this clone with a count of one. Other DNA sequences in the sample encode the same CDR3. The V and J genes are TRBV9 and TRBJ2-7; D not resolved. The CDR3 length is 14 residues. The germline gives CDR1 SGDLS, CDR2 YYNGEE. V lost 0 bases, J lost 0 bases, and 7 bases lay in between. The CDR3: CASSVGPSSYEQYF. CDR3 nucleotides: TGTGCCAGCAGCGTAGGTCCCTCCTCCTACGAGCAGTACTTC.

The chain has TRBV7-2 and TRBJ2-4, with 12 nucleotides matching TRBD2. Germline CDR1 SGHTA, CDR2 FQGNSA. The trim removed 5 bases at V and 12 bases at J, leaving 8 bases unmatched. CDR3 length: 14 amino acids. The CDR3 nucleotides read TGTGCCAGCAGCCTTCTAGCGGGAGGGCCGGGTCAGTACTTC. It yields the protein CASSLLAGGPGQYF.

This rearrangement joins TRBV27 to TRBJ1-4, with TRBD1 matching over 8 bases. This CDR3 contains 16 residues. Trimming cost V 1 base and J 8 bases; bases outside gene matches: 9. Per germline, CDR1 MNHEY and CDR2 SMNVEV (reference sequence). Here the CDR3 DNA reads TGTGCCAGCAGTTTATTATCGGGCAGGGGGCTCGAAAAACTGTTTTTT. Its translation is CASSLLSGRGLEKLFF. The full variable domain, completed using reference TRBV27 and TRBJ1-4, is EAQVTQNPRYLITVTGKKLTVTCSQNMNHEYMSWYRQDPGLGLRQIYYSMNVEVTDKGDVPEGYKVSRKEKRNFPLILESPSPNQTSLYFCASSLLSGRGLEKLFFGSGTQLSVL.

The CDR3 sequence: CASSYRSNVGYEQYF. In DNA form, the CDR3 reads TGTGCCAGCAGTTACAGGAGTAATGTAGGCTACGAGCAGTACTTC. This chain connects TRBV6-6 to TRBJ2-7; D uncertain. V lost 2 bases and J 3 bases, leaving 14 bases between the germline ends. The germline V gene has CDR1 MNHNY and CDR2 SVGAGI (reference sequence). This CDR3 contains 15 residues.

J is TRBJ2-7 and V is TRBV2; 8 bases match TRBD1. The germline V gene has CDR1 SNHLY and CDR2 FYNNEI. The CDR3 runs 12 residues. The V gene end was trimmed by 5 bases and the J gene end by 6 bases; junction bases not matched to a gene: 3. The CDR3 sequence: CASSSTGVEQYF. The CDR3 bases are TGTGCCAGCAGTTCGACAGGGGTCGAGCAGTACTTC.